This entry concerns a single TCR beta chain. The target antigen is unknown. This sample was included in a study of cytomegalovirus exposure and HLA in healthy donors. Study-wide findings and caveats: Common viral pathogens seemed to be connected with several of the most significant clusters, according to a later analysis.

The germline V and J ends were trimmed by 6 bases and 2 bases, with 23 bases remaining between them. This CDR3 has 17 amino acids. The PCR used 60 Vbeta and 13 Jbeta primers. The method was immunoSEQ multiplex PCR; TCRdb's version includes in-frame clones alone and lacks a portion of them. The data contain 100,000 to 150,000 clones, 17% of them seen just once; the ten biggest clones take up approximately 2.6%. The rearrangement links TRBV6-7 to TRBJ2-7, with a tentative D call TRBD1 (6 bases). TRBV6-7 is known as an ORF, though its function is uncertain. The sample comprised PBMCs. This TCR was recovered from a female donor in good health and CMV-seropositive. The CDR3 sequence: CASRLRARTELTYEQYF. The CDR3 bases are TGTGCCAGCAGACTAAGGGCCCGGACAGAGCTAACCTACGAGCAGTACTTC.